The rows below give T cell receptor beta chains drawn from one sample of a study of post-analysis software for immune sequencing data. MiXCR, applied by TCRdb to the PCR reads, yields one record per CDR3 protein. The sample shows hundreds of thousands of distinct CDR3 sequences, less than 35% of them seen only once. Source material: blood. The receptors originated from a girl aged 5 to 17 with multiple sclerosis. Both conserved end residues are part of each CDR3. The D gene is left open where the match is weak. Expanded clones get a size class; other rows say once, few or many, or leave the size out.

CDR3	DNA	D	size	V	J
CSARDVGTAAQFF	TGCAGTGCTAGAGATGTGGGGACCGCGGCCCAGTTCTTC	.	few	TRBV20-1	TRBJ2-1
CSVEDRGRYEQYF	TGCAGCGTTGAAGATCGTGGACGATACGAGCAGTACTTC	.	.	TRBV29-1	TRBJ2-7
CASSYYGNYNSPLHF	TGTGCCAGCAGTTACTACGGCAACTATAATTCACCCCTCCACTTT	.	.	TRBV6-6	TRBJ1-6
CSVEEHQANYGYTF	TGCAGCGTTGAAGAACACCAAGCTAACTATGGCTACACCTTC	.	.	TRBV29-1	TRBJ1-2
CASSRPRAYNEQFF	TGTGCCAGCAGCCGGCCGAGAGCCTACAATGAGCAGTTCTTC	.	few	TRBV3-1	TRBJ2-1
CSVDYDNYGYTF	TGCAGCGTTGACTACGATAACTATGGCTACACCTTC	.	many	TRBV29-1	TRBJ1-2
CASSLVSGRGSLGNQPQHF	TGCGCCAGCAGCTTGGTTTCTGGCAGGGGGTCCTTGGGCAATCAGCCCCAGCATTTT	TRBD1	few	TRBV5-1	TRBJ1-5
CASSLLGGIRNRNEQFF	TGTGCCAGCAGTTTACTAGGAGGGATAAGGAATAGGAATGAGCAGTTCTTC	.	few	TRBV28	TRBJ2-1
CASSYSGGGGYTF	TGTGCCAGCAGTTACTCGGGTGGCGGAGGCTACACCTTC	.	few	TRBV6-5	TRBJ1-2
CASSGWQGAYGYTF	TGTGCCAGCAGTGGGTGGCAGGGGGCGTATGGCTACACCTTC	TRBD1	.	TRBV25-1	TRBJ1-2
CASSQDYSNSYNEQFF	TGCGCCAGCAGCCAAGATTACAGCAACTCCTACAATGAGCAGTTCTTC	.	.	TRBV4-3	TRBJ2-1
CASSGTGGANYGYTF	TGTGCCAGCAGCGGAACAGGGGGAGCTAACTATGGCTACACCTTC	TRBD1	.	TRBV7-9	TRBJ1-2
CASTPGSGRNYEQYF	TGTGCCAGCACCCCTGGGTCGGGGAGGAACTACGAGCAGTACTTC	.	.	TRBV7-2	TRBJ2-7
CASSLKGGPNTGELFF	TGTGCCAGCAGCTTAAAAGGGGGCCCGAACACCGGGGAGCTGTTTTTT	TRBD1	few	TRBV7-9	TRBJ2-2
CASSENGLAGGPRETQYF	TGTGCCAGCAGTGAGAATGGACTAGCGGGAGGGCCTCGAGAGACCCAGTACTTC	TRBD2	.	TRBV2	TRBJ2-5
CATSSPGRVREQYF	TGTGCCACCAGCAGTCCTGGTAGGGTTCGCGAGCAGTACTTC	.	.	TRBV15	TRBJ2-7
CASSQQDGENQYF	TGCGCCAGCAGCCAGCAGGACGGAGAGAATCAGTACTTC	.	few	TRBV4-3	TRBJ2-4
CASSSGIYNEQYF	TGTGCCAGCAGTTCCGGGATTTACAATGAGCAGTACTTC	.	once	TRBV28	TRBJ2-7
CASSSEKSPVTAEAFF	TGTGCCAGCAGTTCCGAAAAAAGCCCTGTTACCGCTGAAGCTTTCTTT	.	few	TRBV6-5	TRBJ1-1
CASGHDEGNQPQHF	TGTGCCAGTGGACATGACGAGGGAAACCAGCCCCAGCATTTT	.	.	TRBV19	TRBJ1-5
CAVVWRSSRNEQFF	TGTGCCGTTGTGTGGAGATCTAGTAGGAATGAGCAGTTCTTC	.	few	TRBV2	TRBJ2-1
CSVGWAGANVLTF	TGCAGCGTTGGATGGGCCGGGGCCAACGTCCTGACTTTC	.	few	TRBV29-1	TRBJ2-6
CASSIGTSGRGVEQFF	TGTGCCAGTAGTATAGGGACTAGCGGGAGGGGAGTTGAGCAGTTCTTC	TRBD2	.	TRBV19	TRBJ2-1
CSARGHATTDTQYF	TGCAGTGCTAGAGGTCACGCGACCACAGATACGCAGTATTTT	.	few	TRBV20-1	TRBJ2-3
CASSYSSIGYEQYF	TGTGCCAGCAGTTACTCGAGTATCGGTTACGAGCAGTACTTC	.	few	TRBV6-5	TRBJ2-7
CASSSYRGLAATDTQYF	TGTGCCAGCAGCTCGTACCGCGGACTAGCAGCGACAGATACGCAGTATTTT	TRBD2	few	TRBV5-5	TRBJ2-3
CASSHADGVTDTQYF	TGTGCCAGCAGCCACGCGGACGGAGTGACAGATACGCAGTATTTT	.	.	TRBV6-5	TRBJ2-3
CASSSLGGLSGGRNEQFF	TGTGCCAGCAGTTCCCTAGGCGGCCTATCGGGGGGGCGTAATGAGCAGTTCTTC	TRBD2	.	TRBV6-5	TRBJ2-1
CASSQDSVVNEQYF	TGTGCCAGCAGCCAGGACAGTGTTGTGAACGAGCAGTACTTC	.	.	TRBV3-1	TRBJ2-7
CASSPLPPGANVLTF	TGTGCCAGCAGCCCTCTCCCCCCTGGGGCCAACGTCCTGACTTTC	.	few	TRBV14	TRBJ2-6
CASSRTGVYNEQYF	TGCGCCAGCAGCCGCACCGGGGTCTACAATGAGCAGTACTTC	.	few	TRBV5-1	TRBJ2-5
CASSSTRGAEQFF	TGTGCCAGCAGCTCGACCAGGGGGGCTGAGCAGTTCTTC	.	.	TRBV7-2	TRBJ2-1
CASSGPGRYNEQFF	TGTGCCAGCAGCGGCCCCGGACGGTACAATGAGCAGTTCTTC	.	.	TRBV11-2	TRBJ2-1
CASSSRHTRSYEQYF	TGTGCCAGCAGCAGTAGACATACACGGTCCTATGAGCAGTACTTC	.	few	TRBV5-6	TRBJ2-5
CASRWTEAKNIQYF	TGTGCCAGCAGATGGACTGAAGCCAAAAACATTCAGTACTTC	.	.	TRBV6-1	TRBJ2-4
CASSVDERLSCNEQFF	TGTGCCAGCAGCGTAGATGAGAGACTTTCCTGCAATGAGCAGTTCTTC	.	.	TRBV9	TRBJ2-1
CASSLPGRDEKLFF	TGTGCCAGCAGCCTACCCGGCAGGGATGAAAAACTGTTTTTT	.	.	TRBV7-9	TRBJ1-4
CASSQMTGVEAFF	TGTGCCAGCAGCCAAATGACAGGTGTCGAAGCTTTCTTT	.	.	TRBV14	TRBJ1-1
CASSSPGSGYGYTF	TGTGCCAGTAGTAGCCCAGGGAGCGGCTATGGCTACACCTTC	.	few	TRBV19	TRBJ1-2
CASSYSAGGEQYF	TGTGCCAGCAGTTACTCGGCGGGGGGCGAGCAGTACTTC	TRBD2	.	TRBV6-6	TRBJ2-7